The clone carrying this T cell receptor (beta chain) occurred a few times. Antigen: not known. V was trimmed by 1 base and J by 8 bases, leaving 9 bases between them. CDR1 is SGHAT and CDR2 is FQNNGV in the germline V gene. The CDR3 is made up of 13 amino acids. This specimen comes from a study of beta chain features in type 1 diabetes. Findings and caveats of the study: Among type 1 diabetes patients, VDJ junctions had fewer insertions and more deletions. Compared with healthy donors, patients appeared to share more similar naive, central memory and regulatory TCRB repertoires. Shortening of TCRB CDR3s, moderate but significant, appeared in all four CD4+ subsets of Type 1 diabetes patients.

Reverse transcription of all isolated RNA meant that expressed TCRB transcripts were sequenced. TCRdb keeps only in-frame clones here, not all; method: immunoSEQ multiplex PCR. The sample lists hundreds of thousands of clones, approximately 11% occurring once. Sorting produced populations that all topped 95% purity. The sequencing sample was made of naive CD4+ T cells from blood. The sequence came from a woman in her twenties or thirties in good health. The chain employs TRBV11-2 and TRBJ2-1; D gene ambiguous. The CDR3 coding sequence is TGTGCCAGCAGCTTAGGCCCGAGAGATGAGCAGTTCTTC. Its translation: CASSLGPRDEQFF. The full variable domain, rest sourced from reference TRBV11-2 and TRBJ2-1, is EAGVAQSPRYKIIEKRQSVAFWCNPISGHATLYWYQQILGQGPKLLIQFQNNGVVDDSQLPKDRFSAERLKGVDSTLKIQPAKLEDSAVYLCASSLGPRDEQFFGPGTRLTVL.